This T cell receptor (beta chain) originates from a study of cytomegalovirus exposure and HLA in healthy donors. Notes on this clone: The antigen is undetermined.

Vbeta (60) and Jbeta (13) primers were used in the PCR. Data came from immunoSEQ multiplex PCR; TCRdb stores just in-frame clones and leaves some out. The listing contains over 100,000 clones. Per germline, CDR1 SGDLS and CDR2 YYNGEE. The CDR3 totals 17 residues. The trim removed 4 bases at V and 4 bases at J, leaving 14 bases unmatched. Broader study findings: Earlier analysis looked at TCR beta V segments, and most were productive about 87% or about 30% of the time.

This chain links TRBV9 with TRBJ2-1; the match to TRBD1 covers 7 bases. The TCR originated in a man aged 25-45 years in good health and CMV-seronegative. Sequencing was performed on PBMCs. The DNA of the CDR3 is TGTGCCAGCAGCCCTAGGAAGGGACAGCCGTCATACAATGAGCAGTTCTTC. It specifies CASSPRKGQPSYNEQFF.